The clone carrying this T cell receptor beta chain was counted at least ten times. Its antigen is still unknown. Germline values: CDR1 WSHSY, CDR2 SAAADI. V shed 6 bases, J shed 7 bases, and the junction held 6 bases outside the gene matches. The CDR3 totals 13 residues. The data derive from a study of identical twins. Study conclusions and caveats: Twins shared out-of-frame alpha sequences with excess low generation probability. Analyses based on zero insertions could be partly confounded by invariant MAIT and iNKT cells. Conclusions were drawn cross-sectionally by statistical analysis, without following the same donors. Models, which agreed with sharing between unrelated individuals, nonetheless underestimated the out-of-frame TCR alpha sharing seen in monozygotic twins.

In TCRdb, the 5' RACE reads were re-called with MiXCR into one record per CDR3 protein. The table includes about 100,000 distinct CDR3 sequences, about 5.6% detected once. This chain links TRBV10-2 with TRBJ1-2, with 9 positions matching TRBD1. The origin of this receptor is a woman aged 50 to 65 in good health. What was sequenced was memory T cells sorted from blood. CDR3 protein: CASRPQGAGGYTF. The CDR3 region has the DNA TGCGCCAGCAGGCCACAGGGGGCGGGTGGCTACACCTTC.